This T cell receptor beta chain originates from a study of shared clonotypes between healthy human individuals. Study-wide results and caveats: Shared clonotypes: approximately 5.3% naive CD4, around 3.5% naive CD8, about 2.4% memory CD4, 0.4% memory CD8. Rarefaction indicated that sorted-subset sequencing remained incomplete although depth was large.

The germline CDR1 and CDR2 sequences are MNHNY and SVGAGI (reference sequence). This CDR3 region has 15 residues. Trimming removed 5 bases at V and 2 bases at J, with 13 bases between. As for this clone: Its antigen is unknown.

Sequencing was performed with immunoSEQ multiplex PCR; in TCRdb, only in-frame clones are kept and a portion is missing. The sample yields some 1,400,000 clones, roughly 95% seen once. CD45RA+ naive and CD45RA-negative memory subsets were separated from CD4+ cells. The clonotype comes from a man aged 25 to 40 in good health. Sequenced sample: naive CD4+ T cells sorted from blood. Subset indicated: CD45RA+ positively selected. This chain links TRBV6-6 with TRBJ2-1; the D gene is possibly TRBD2 (5 bases). DNA of the CDR3: TGTGCCAGCAGTCTCGGTTCCGGGGCCTACAATGAGCAGTTCTTC. It is translated as CASSLGSGAYNEQFF.